This T cell receptor beta chain was captured in a study of blood T cell repertoires in COVID-19. Across the study: The samples span acute and convalescent COVID-19 from the United States, Italy and Spain.

In the original workflow: Amplification with reference gene primers provided the estimates of nucleated cell counts. Repertoires were generated with immunoSEQ multiplex PCR, while TCRdb's copy carries only in-frame clones and drops some. D and trimming come from the DNA, and the V and J calls and clone size come from that table. The repertoire holds around 200,000 clones, around four fifths seen once, with roughly 18% in the top ten. Deletions cut 4 bases from V and 0 bases from J, with 17 bases between. The CDR3 sequence is 17 residues long. Germline CDR1 MGHRA, CDR2 YSYEKL. This clone is a singleton in its sample.

The sample taken for sequencing was peripheral blood. This TCR came from a woman aged 80 or older with active or convalescent COVID-19. The chain recombines TRBV4-1 with TRBJ2-3; perhaps TRBD2 as D (6 bases). Written as DNA, the CDR3 is TGCGCCAGCAGCCGAACCCAGCGGGCTAGGAGCACAGATACGCAGTATTTT. It specifies CASSRTQRARSTDTQYF.